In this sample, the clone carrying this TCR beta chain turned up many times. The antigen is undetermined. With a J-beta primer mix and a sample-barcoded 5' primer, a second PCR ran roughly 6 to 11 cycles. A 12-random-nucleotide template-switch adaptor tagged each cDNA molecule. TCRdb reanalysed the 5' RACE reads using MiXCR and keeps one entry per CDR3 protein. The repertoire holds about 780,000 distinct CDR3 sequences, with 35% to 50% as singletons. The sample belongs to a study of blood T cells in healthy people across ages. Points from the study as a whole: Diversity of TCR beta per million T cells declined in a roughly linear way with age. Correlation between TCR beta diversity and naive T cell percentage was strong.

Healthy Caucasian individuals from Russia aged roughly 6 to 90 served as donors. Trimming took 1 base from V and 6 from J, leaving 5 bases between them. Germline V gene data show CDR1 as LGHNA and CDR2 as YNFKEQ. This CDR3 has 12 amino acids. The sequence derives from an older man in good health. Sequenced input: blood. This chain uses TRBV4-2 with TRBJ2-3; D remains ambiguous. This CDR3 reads CASSQARDTQYF. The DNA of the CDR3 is TGTGCCAGCAGCCAAGCTAGGGATACGCAGTATTTT.